This entry describes one T cell receptor beta chain. No antigen is known for it. Trimming left V 0 bases short and J 10 bases short, with 14 bases between. CDR1 SGHNT and CDR2 YYREEE come from the germline V gene (reference sequence). The CDR3 is made up of 15 amino acids. This table comes from immunoSEQ multiplex PCR, and its TCRdb copy is limited to in-frame clones, with some not included. There are about 57,000 clones in the sample; less than 80% occur only once, and 3.5% to 5% lies in the top ten. It was after roughly ten days of culture that CD4+ T cells were isolated. Either the mRNA-1273 or the BNT162b2 vaccine was given to participants as two doses. These data belong to a study of vaccination effects on CD4 cells after COVID-19.

The TCR comes from a human donor who received a COVID-19 vaccine. The rearrangement joins TRBV5-4 to TRBJ1-6; unclear D gene. This material consisted of CD4+ T cells from PBMCs cultured without peptide, taken after COVID-19 vaccination. Written as DNA, the CDR3 is TGTGCCAGCAGCTTGGACATCGGCCTTGGCTCACCCCTCCACTTT. Its protein is CASSLDIGLGSPLHF.